A selection of T cell receptor beta chains follows, all from one sample in a study of T cell responses to AZD1222 COVID-19 vaccine. TCRdb's copy holds only in-frame clones and misses some; the assay was immunoSEQ multiplex PCR. This sample has over 150,000 clones; 80% to 90% occur once, and the top ten carry around 6.4%. The material sequenced was peripheral blood, taken on day 0 of AZD1222 vaccination. These receptor sequences come from an adult in good health. The CDR3 runs from the conserved cysteine through the conserved F or W. The D gene is left open where the match is weak. Expanded clones get a size class; other rows say once, few or many, or leave the size out.

NA	TRBV7-9	NA	TRBJ1-5	TGTGCCAGCAGCCAGAAAGACAGCAATCAGCCCCAGCATTTT	CASSQKDSNQPQHF
NA	TRBV18	TRBD1	TRBJ1-5	TGTGCCAGCTCACCACCAACGGGACAGGGGGAGCAGCCCCAGCATTTT	CASSPPTGQGEQPQHF
NA	TRBV12-3/TRBV12-4	NA	TRBJ1-5	TGTGCCAGCACCCCGGCGGGGCCCCAGCATTTT	CASTPAGPQHF
NA	TRBV7-2	TRBD2	TRBJ2-1	TGTGCCAGCAGCCGGGGACTAGCGGACAATGAGCAGTTCTTC	CASSRGLADNEQFF
NA	TRBV28	NA	TRBJ1-4	TGTGCCAGCGAATCAGGATCGCGTTCAAGGGAAAAACTGTTTTTT	CASESGSRSREKLFF
NA	TRBV29-1	TRBD2	TRBJ2-7	TGCAGCGTTCGATCTAGCGGGGGGCTTTGGGATGAGCAGTACTTC	CSVRSSGGLWDEQYF
NA	TRBV25-1	NA	TRBJ2-7	TGTGCCAGCGGGAACACCTTGGAGCAGTACTTC	CASGNTLEQYF
NA	TRBV18	NA	TRBJ2-7	TGTGCCAGCTCACTAGTGGGTTCCTACGAGCAGTACTTC	CASSLVGSYEQYF
once	TRBV5-6	NA	TRBJ2-2	TGTGCCAGCAGCTTTTTCGGAGTTTACACCGGGGAGCTGTTTTTT	CASSFFGVYTGELFF
NA	TRBV9	TRBD1	TRBJ2-2	TGTGCCAGCAGCGTCTCGTCACCCAAACCGGCGACAGGGACCGGGGAGCTGTTTTTT	CASSVSSPKPATGTGELFF
once	TRBV18	NA	TRBJ1-5	TGTGCCAGCTCTGGCGGGGTGGAGAGCAATCAGCCCCAGCATTTT	CASSGGVESNQPQHF
NA	TRBV24-1	TRBD1	TRBJ1-4	TGTGCCGTACAGGGGGGTGAAAAACTGTTTTTT	CAVQGGEKLFF
once	TRBV3-1/TRBV3-2	NA	TRBJ1-3	TGTGCCAGCAGCGCTGATCAGGGGCGAAACACCATATATTTT	CASSADQGRNTIYF
NA	TRBV19	NA	TRBJ1-5	TGTGCCAGTTGTGAGGACCACTATAGCAATCAGCCCCAGCATTTT	CASCEDHYSNQPQHF
NA	TRBV28	NA	TRBJ1-4	TGTGCCAGCAGTTTAAGAGGGGGGTTTAATGAAAAACTGTTTTTT	CASSLRGGFNEKLFF
NA	TRBV19	TRBD2	TRBJ2-7	TGTGCCAGTAGTCCCGGACTAGCGGGAGGCAACGAGCAGTACTTC	CASSPGLAGGNEQYF
NA	TRBV19	NA	TRBJ2-1	TGTGCCAGTAGTTTCGGACCTCAGGTGTGGCAGTTCTTC	CASSFGPQVWQFF
NA	TRBV7-9	NA	TRBJ1-4	TGTGCCAGCAGCTCCCAGGGATCTGAAAAACTGTTTTTT	CASSSQGSEKLFF
NA	TRBV7-2	NA	TRBJ2-2	TGTGCCAGCAGCTTAGAAGTCGGGGAGCTGTTTTTT	CASSLEVGELFF
few	TRBV12-3/TRBV12-4	NA	TRBJ2-3	TGTGCCAGCAGTTCACCGGGGCACACGCAGTATTTT	CASSSPGHTQYF
NA	TRBV2	NA	TRBJ2-3	TGTGCCAGCAGTGACTCGGCAGGGGCAGATACGCAGTATTTT	CASSDSAGADTQYF
NA	TRBV14	NA	TRBJ1-1	TGTGCCAGCAGCCGAAGCCCCGGGAACACTGAAGCTTTCTTT	CASSRSPGNTEAFF
NA	TRBV6-6	NA	TRBJ2-7	TGTGCCAGCAGCGATTACGAGCAGTACTTC	CASSDYEQYF
NA	TRBV27	TRBD1	TRBJ2-5	TGTGCCAGCAGCCCAGACAGGGCCCCCGTTGGAGAGACCCAGTACTTC	CASSPDRAPVGETQYF
NA	TRBV2	NA	TRBJ2-7	TGTGCCAGCCGGGGCAGCCACTACGAGCAGTACTTC	CASRGSHYEQYF
once	TRBV19	TRBD1	TRBJ1-2	TGTGCCAGTAGTATTGAGACAGGGGTTCTGAGCTACACCTTC	CASSIETGVLSYTF
NA	TRBV5-1	NA	TRBJ2-3	TGCGCCAGCAGCTTGGCGGTCAGGGAATCGGATACGCAGTATTTT	CASSLAVRESDTQYF
NA	TRBV30	NA	TRBJ1-5	TGTGCCTGGAGTGTAAAGGGTTCCAATCAGCCCCAGCATTTT	CAWSVKGSNQPQHF
NA	TRBV28	TRBD1	TRBJ1-4	TGTGCCAGCAGTACCTCAGGGGGCACTAATGAAAAACTGTTTTTT	CASSTSGGTNEKLFF
NA	TRBV6-6	NA	TRBJ1-5	TGTGCCAGCAGGACCCTCTACAATCAGCCCCAGCATTTT	CASRTLYNQPQHF
NA	TRBV30	TRBD1	TRBJ1-2	TGTGCCTGGGCGAGGGACAGGGGGGGCCATGGCTACACCTTC	CAWARDRGGHGYTF
NA	TRBV28	NA	TRBJ1-2	TGTGCCAGCAGTCCGCCCAGATTCTATGGCTACACCTTC	CASSPPRFYGYTF
NA	TRBV6-5	NA	TRBJ1-4	TGTGCCAGCAGTACGGGGATGCTTAATGAAAAACTGTTTTTT	CASSTGMLNEKLFF
NA	TRBV7-3	NA	TRBJ2-3	TGTGCCAGCAGCTTGGGGGCGGGAGCGGGCACAGATACGCAGTATTTT	CASSLGAGAGTDTQYF
NA	TRBV15	NA	TRBJ1-5	TGTGCCACCAGCCTAGGTGGCCAGCCCCAGCATTTT	CATSLGGQPQHF
NA	TRBV9	NA	TRBJ1-2	TGTGCCAGCAGCGTAGACGGCACCGCACGACTCTATGGCTACACCTTC	CASSVDGTARLYGYTF
NA	TRBV5-1	TRBD2	TRBJ2-7	TGCGCCAGCAGCCTATGGGGGGGACTAGCGGGAGGCCACGAGCAGTACTTC	CASSLWGGLAGGHEQYF
NA	TRBV11-2	TRBD2	TRBJ2-1	TGTGCCAGCAGCTCTTCTAGCGGGAGTTTCTCCTACAATGAGCAGTTCTTC	CASSSSSGSFSYNEQFF
NA	TRBV30	NA	TRBJ1-3	TGTGCCTGTGAAGGGACCCAAGGCACCATATATTTT	CACEGTQGTIYF
NA	TRBV7-9	TRBD1	TRBJ1-2	TGTGCCAGCAGCCGAAGGACAGGGGACGCATCCACCCCAGGCTACACCTTC	CASSRRTGDASTPGYTF
NA	TRBV6-5	NA	TRBJ1-6	TGTGCCAGCAGACAACAAGGGCCTCAGGTTGCACCCCTCCACTTT	CASRQQGPQVAPLHF
NA	TRBV19	NA	TRBJ2-6	TGTGCCAGTACTACGGGACTCCAGTTCTCTGGGGCCAACGTCCTGACTTTC	CASTTGLQFSGANVLTF
NA	TRBV3-1/TRBV3-2	NA	TRBJ1-2	TGTGCCAGCAGCCAGTCCGGGGCTCGGGATGGCTACACCTTC	CASSQSGARDGYTF
NA	TRBV7-2	NA	TRBJ1-6	TGTGCCAGCAGCTTGAGTAGACAACTTAATTCACCCCTCCACTTT	CASSLSRQLNSPLHF
once	TRBV7-8	NA	TRBJ1-3	TGTGCCAGCAGCTTAGGGGCAACCTCTGGAAACACCATATATTTT	CASSLGATSGNTIYF
NA	TRBV28	NA	TRBJ1-6	TGTGCCACCCGAGGCCCAGATCGGGGACATTTGGGGAATTCACCCCTCCACTTT	CATRGPDRGHLGNSPLHF